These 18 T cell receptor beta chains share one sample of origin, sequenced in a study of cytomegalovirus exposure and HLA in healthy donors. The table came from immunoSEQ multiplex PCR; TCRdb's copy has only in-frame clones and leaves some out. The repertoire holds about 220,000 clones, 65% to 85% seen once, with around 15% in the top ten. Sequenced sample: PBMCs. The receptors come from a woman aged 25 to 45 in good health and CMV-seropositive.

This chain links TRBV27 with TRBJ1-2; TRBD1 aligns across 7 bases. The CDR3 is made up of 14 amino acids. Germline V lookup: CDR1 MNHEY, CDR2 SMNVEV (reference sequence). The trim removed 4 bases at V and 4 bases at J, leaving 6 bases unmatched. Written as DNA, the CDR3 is TGTGCCAGCAGTTCACACGGGACAGCCTATGGCTACACCTTC. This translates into CASSSHGTAYGYTF.

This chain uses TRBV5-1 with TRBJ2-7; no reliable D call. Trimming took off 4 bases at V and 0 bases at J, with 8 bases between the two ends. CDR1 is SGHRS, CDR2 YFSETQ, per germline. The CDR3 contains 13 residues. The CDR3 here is CASSEIDSYEQYF. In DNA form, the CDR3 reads TGCGCCAGCAGCGAAATCGACTCCTACGAGCAGTACTTC.

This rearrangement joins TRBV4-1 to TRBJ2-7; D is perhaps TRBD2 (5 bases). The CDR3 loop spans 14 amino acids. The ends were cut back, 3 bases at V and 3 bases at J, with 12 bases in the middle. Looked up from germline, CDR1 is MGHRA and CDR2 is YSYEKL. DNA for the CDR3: TGCGCCAGCAGCCATAGAGGAGAGGGCTACGAGCAGTACTTC. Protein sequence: CASSHRGEGYEQYF.

DNA of the CDR3: TGCGCCAGCAGCTTGGGGACCCTAGCGGGAGGGGCAGATACGCAGTATTTT. This encodes CASSLGTLAGGADTQYF. The V and J genes are TRBV5-1 and TRBJ2-3; 12 nucleotides match TRBD2. Germline V gene lookup returns CDR1 SGHRS and CDR2 YFSETQ. The V gene end was trimmed by 0 bases and the J gene end by 4 bases; junction bases not matched to a gene: 6. CDR3 length equals 17 residues.

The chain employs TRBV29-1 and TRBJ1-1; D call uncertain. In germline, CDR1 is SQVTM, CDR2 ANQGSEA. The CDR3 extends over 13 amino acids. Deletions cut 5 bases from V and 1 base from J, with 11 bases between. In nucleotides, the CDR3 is TGCAGCGTTCTAAACCCTTCGAACACTGAAGCTTTCTTT. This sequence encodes CSVLNPSNTEAFF.

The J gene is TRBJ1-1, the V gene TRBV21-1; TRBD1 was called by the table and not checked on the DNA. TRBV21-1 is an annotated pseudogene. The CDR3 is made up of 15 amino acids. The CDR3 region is CASSKAGQGLTEAFF. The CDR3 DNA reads TGTGCCAGCAGCAAAGCGGGACAGGGCCTCACTGAAGCTTTCTTT.

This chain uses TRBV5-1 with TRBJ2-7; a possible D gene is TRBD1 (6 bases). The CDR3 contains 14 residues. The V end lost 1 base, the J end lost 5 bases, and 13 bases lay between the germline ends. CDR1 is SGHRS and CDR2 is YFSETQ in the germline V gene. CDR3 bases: TGCGCCAGCAGCTTGACAGGGACCATCCACGAGCAGTACTTC. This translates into CASSLTGTIHEQYF.

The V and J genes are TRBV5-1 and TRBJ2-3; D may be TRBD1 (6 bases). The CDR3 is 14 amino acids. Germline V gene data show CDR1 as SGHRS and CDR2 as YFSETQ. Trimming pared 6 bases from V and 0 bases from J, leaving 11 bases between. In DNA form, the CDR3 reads TGCGCCAGCATGTGGACAGTAAGCACAGATACGCAGTATTTT. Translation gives CASMWTVSTDTQYF.

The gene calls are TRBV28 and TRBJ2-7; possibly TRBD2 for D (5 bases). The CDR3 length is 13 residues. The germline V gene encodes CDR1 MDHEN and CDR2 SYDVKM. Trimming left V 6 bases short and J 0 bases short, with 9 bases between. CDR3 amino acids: CASSAGISYEQYF. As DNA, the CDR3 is TGTGCCAGCAGCGCGGGCATCTCCTACGAGCAGTACTTC.

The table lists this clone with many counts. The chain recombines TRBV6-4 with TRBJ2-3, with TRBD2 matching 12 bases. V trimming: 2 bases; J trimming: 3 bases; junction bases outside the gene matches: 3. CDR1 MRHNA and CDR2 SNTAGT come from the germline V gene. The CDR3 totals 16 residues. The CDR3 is CASSDLAGGPTDTQYF. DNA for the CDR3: TGTGCCAGCAGTGACCTAGCGGGAGGGCCTACAGATACGCAGTATTTT.

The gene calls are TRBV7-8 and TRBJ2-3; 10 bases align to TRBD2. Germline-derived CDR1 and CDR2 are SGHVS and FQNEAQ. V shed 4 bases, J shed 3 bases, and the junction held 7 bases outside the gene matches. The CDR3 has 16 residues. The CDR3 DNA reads TGTGCCAGCAGCTCACATGGGACTAGCGAGACAGATACGCAGTATTTT. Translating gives CASSSHGTSETDTQYF.

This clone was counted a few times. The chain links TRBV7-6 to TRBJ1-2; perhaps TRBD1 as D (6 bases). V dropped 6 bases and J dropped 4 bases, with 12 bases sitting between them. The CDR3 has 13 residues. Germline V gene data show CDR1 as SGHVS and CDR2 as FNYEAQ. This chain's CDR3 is CASSPGAGYGYTF. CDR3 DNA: TGTGCCAGCAGTCCGGGGGCTGGCTATGGCTACACCTTC. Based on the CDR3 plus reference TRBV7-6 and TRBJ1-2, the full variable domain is GAGVSQSPRYKVTKRGQDVALRCDPISGHVSLYWYRQALGQGPEFLTYFNYEAQQDKSGLPNDRFSAERPEGSISTLTIQRTEQRDSAMYRCASSPGAGYGYTFGSGTRLTVV.

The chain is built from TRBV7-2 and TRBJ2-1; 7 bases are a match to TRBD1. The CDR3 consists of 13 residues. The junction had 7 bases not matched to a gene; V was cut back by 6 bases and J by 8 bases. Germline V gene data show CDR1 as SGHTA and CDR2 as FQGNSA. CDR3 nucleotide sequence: TGTGCCAGCAGTCGACAGGGTGGAGATGAGCAGTTCTTC. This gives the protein CASSRQGGDEQFF.

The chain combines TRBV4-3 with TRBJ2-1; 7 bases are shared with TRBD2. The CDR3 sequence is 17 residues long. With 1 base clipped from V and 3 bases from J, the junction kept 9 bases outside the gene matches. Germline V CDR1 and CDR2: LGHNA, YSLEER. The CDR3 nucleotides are TGCGCCAGCAGCCAAGTACTGGCTAGCGGAGTCTACAATGAGCAGTTCTTC. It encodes CASSQVLASGVYNEQFF.

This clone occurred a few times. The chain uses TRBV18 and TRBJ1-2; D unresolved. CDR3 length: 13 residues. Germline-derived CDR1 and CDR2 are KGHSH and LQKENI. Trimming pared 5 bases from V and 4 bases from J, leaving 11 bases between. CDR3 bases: TGTGCCAGCTCATCAGACTCGGGCTATGGCTACACCTTC. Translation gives CASSSDSGYGYTF.

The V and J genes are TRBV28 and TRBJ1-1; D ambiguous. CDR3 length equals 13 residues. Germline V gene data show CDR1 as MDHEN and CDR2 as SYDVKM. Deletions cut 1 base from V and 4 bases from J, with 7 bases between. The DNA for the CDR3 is TGTGCCAGCAGTTTATTTGAGGGCACTGAAGCTTTCTTT. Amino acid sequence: CASSLFEGTEAFF. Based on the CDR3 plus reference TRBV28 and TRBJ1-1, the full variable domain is DVKVTQSSRYLVKRTGEKVFLECVQDMDHENMFWYRQDPGLGLRLIYFSYDVKMKEKGDIPEGYSVSREKKERFSLILESASTNQTSMYLCASSLFEGTEAFFGQGTRLTVV.

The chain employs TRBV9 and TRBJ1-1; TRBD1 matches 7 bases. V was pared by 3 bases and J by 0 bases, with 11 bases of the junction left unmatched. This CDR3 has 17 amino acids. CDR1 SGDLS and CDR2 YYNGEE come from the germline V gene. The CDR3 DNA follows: TGTGCCAGCAGCGACCCCGGACAGGCAACGATGAACACTGAAGCTTTCTTT. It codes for CASSDPGQATMNTEAFF.

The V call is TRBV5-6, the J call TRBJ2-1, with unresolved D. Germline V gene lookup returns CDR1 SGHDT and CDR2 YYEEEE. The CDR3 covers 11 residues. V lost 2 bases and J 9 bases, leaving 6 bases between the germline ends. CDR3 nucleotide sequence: TGTGCCAGCAGCTTTAATGCTGAGCAGTTCTTC. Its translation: CASSFNAEQFF. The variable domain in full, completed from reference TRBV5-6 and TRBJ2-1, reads DAGVTQSPTHLIKTRGQQVTLRCSPKSGHDTVSWYQQALGQGPQFIFQYYEEEERQRGNFPDRFSGHQFPNYSSELNVNALLLGDSALYLCASSFNAEQFFGPGTRLTVL.